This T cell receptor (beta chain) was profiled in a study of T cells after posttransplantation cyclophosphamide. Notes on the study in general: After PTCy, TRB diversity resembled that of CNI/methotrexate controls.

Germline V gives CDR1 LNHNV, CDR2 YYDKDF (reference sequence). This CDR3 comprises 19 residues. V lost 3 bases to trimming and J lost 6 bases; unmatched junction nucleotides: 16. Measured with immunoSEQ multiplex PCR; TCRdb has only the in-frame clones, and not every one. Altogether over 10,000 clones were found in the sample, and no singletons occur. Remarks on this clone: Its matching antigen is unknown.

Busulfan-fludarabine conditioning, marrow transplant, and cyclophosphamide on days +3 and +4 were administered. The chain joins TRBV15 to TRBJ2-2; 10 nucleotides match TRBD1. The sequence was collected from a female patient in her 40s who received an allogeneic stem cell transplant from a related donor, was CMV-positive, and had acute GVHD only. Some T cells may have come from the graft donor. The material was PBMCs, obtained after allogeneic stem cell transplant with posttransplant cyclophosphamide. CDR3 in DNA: TGTGCCACCAGCAGGAATTACCTCGGACAGGGGGAAATGGCCGGGGAGCTGTTTTTT. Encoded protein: CATSRNYLGQGEMAGELFF.